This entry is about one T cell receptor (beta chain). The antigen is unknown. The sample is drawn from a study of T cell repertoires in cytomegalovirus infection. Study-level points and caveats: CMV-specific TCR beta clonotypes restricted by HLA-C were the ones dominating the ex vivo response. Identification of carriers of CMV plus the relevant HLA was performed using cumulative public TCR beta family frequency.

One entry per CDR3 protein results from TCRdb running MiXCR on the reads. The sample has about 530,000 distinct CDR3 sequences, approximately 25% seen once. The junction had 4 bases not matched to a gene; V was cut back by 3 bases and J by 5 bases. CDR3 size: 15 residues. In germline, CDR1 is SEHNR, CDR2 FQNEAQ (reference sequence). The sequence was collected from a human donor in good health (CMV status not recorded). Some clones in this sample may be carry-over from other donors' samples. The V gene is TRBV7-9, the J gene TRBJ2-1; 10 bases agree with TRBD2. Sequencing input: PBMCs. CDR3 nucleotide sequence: TGTGCCAGCAGCTTTAGTCTAGCGGGAGACAATGAGCAGTTCTTC. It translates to CASSFSLAGDNEQFF.